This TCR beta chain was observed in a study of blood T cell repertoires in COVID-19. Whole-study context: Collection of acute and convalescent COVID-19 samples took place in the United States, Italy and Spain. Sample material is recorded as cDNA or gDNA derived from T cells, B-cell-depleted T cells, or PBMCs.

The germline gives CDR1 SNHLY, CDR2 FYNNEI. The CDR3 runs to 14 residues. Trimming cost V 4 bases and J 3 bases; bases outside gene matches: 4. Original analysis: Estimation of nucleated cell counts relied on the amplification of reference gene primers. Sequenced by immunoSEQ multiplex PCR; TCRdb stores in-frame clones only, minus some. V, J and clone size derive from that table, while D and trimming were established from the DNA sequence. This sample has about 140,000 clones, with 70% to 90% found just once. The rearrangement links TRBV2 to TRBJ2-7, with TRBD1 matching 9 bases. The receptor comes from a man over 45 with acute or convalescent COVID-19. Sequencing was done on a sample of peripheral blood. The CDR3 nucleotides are TGTGCCAGCAGTGTTTCGGACAGGGGCTACGAGCAGTACTTC. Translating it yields CASSVSDRGYEQYF.